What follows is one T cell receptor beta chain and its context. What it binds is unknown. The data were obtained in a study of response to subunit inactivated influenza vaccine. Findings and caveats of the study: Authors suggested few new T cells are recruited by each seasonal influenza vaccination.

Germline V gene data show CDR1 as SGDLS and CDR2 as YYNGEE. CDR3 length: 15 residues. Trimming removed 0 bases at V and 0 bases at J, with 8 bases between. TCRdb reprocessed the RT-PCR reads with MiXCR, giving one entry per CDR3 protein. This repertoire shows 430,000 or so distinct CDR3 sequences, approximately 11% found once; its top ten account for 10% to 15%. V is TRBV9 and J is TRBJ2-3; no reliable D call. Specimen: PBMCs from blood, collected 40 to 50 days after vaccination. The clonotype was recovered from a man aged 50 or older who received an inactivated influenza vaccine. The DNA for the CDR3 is TGTGCCAGCAGCGTAGAAGTTCACAGCACAGATACGCAGTATTTT. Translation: CASSVEVHSTDTQYF.